A single sample gave rise to the 29 T cell receptor beta chains below, sequenced in a study of regulatory T cells in long-lasting Graves disease. Library construction for TCR beta used iRepertoire HTBI primers and Arm-PCR of CDR3 regions. MiXCR, applied by TCRdb to the multiplex PCR reads, yields one record per CDR3 protein. The sample lists about 610,000 distinct CDR3 sequences; about 16% were seen once. Time point in this sample: newly diagnosed GD, antithyroid drugs for less than 3 months. PBMC-extracted RNA yielded the TCR library. This sample also belongs to another study, concerning T cells in Graves' hyperthyroidism and ophthalmopathy.

Sequenced material: peripheral blood mononuclear cells (PBMCs), taken at new diagnosis, from a patient treated with antithyroid drugs. The receptors here all came from a man in his late teens or twenties with Graves disease.

This clonotype was seen many times. This chain uses TRBV20-1 with TRBJ1-2; 11 positions agree with TRBD1. V shed 1 base, J shed 6 bases, and the junction held 4 bases outside the gene matches. Germline lookup yields CDR1 DFQATT and CDR2 SNEGSKA (reference sequence). This CDR3 is built from 14 residues. CDR3 nucleotides: TGCAGTGCTAGAGGGGACAGGGGGTCGCATGGCTACACCTTC. Its protein is CSARGDRGSHGYTF.

A word on this clonotype: This could be a read error, since a much larger clone is one nucleotide away. The chain couples TRBV6-1 to TRBJ2-5; D remains ambiguous. The CDR3 runs 13 residues. Germline CDR1 and CDR2: MNHNS and SASEGT. The CDR3 DNA sequence: TGTGCCGGCAGTATCGGACCACCAGAGACCCAGTACTTC. Its translation: CAGSIGPPETQYF.

This clonotype was counted ten times or more. V is TRBV18 and J is TRBJ1-4; the D gene is possibly TRBD1 (6 bases). The V gene's germline CDR1 is KGHSH and CDR2 LQKENI. Trimming took 3 bases from V and 7 from J, leaving 12 bases between them. The CDR3 loop spans 14 amino acids. In nucleotides, the CDR3 is TGTGCCAGCTCACCTCCAGGGGACGCTGAAAAACTGTTTTTT. Encoded protein: CASSPPGDAEKLFF.

This clonotype has at least ten counts. The rearrangement joins TRBV29-1 to TRBJ2-7; D gene ambiguous. The CDR3 covers 12 residues. The germline V gene encodes CDR1 SQVTM and CDR2 ANQGSEA. The V end was cut by 4 bases, the J end by 1 base, with 8 bases between. The CDR3 nucleotides read TGCAGCGTTGGGCCGAGATCCTACGAGCAGTACTTC. It specifies CSVGPRSYEQYF.

This clonotype has a handful of counts. This sequence joins TRBV19 and TRBJ2-6, with TRBD1 matching over 11 bases. With V trimmed by 4 bases and J by 0 bases, 8 bases remained unmatched. The CDR3 length is 19 residues. CDR1 is LNHDA and CDR2 is SQIVND in the germline V gene (reference sequence). CDR3 sequence reads: CASSNGQGAGSSGANVLTF. The CDR3 nucleotides read TGTGCCAGTAGTAACGGACAGGGGGCAGGATCCTCTGGGGCCAACGTCCTGACTTTC.

In its sample, this clonotype was seen a few times. The junction departs from germline at one end; a sequencing error may be responsible. V usage is TRBV9 and J usage is TRBJ2-3; 12 nucleotides align to TRBD2. This CDR3 region has 14 residues. Germline V gene lookup returns CDR1 SGDLS and CDR2 YYNGEE. The DNA of the CDR3 is TGTGCCAGCAGCGCGGGACTAGCGGGCGCCCCGCCGTACTTC. Translation: CASSAGLAGAPPYF.

This clonotype was detected a few times. The V gene is TRBV19, the J gene TRBJ1-5, with D hard to call. The CDR3 totals 16 residues. Germline CDR1 reads LNHDA; CDR2 reads SQIVND (reference sequence). V gave up 1 base and J gave up 0 bases, with 10 bases separating them. In DNA, the CDR3 is TGTGCCAGTAGTATAGTTGGGCAGACTAGCAATCAGCCCCAGCATTTT. Encoded protein: CASSIVGQTSNQPQHF.

This chain connects TRBV12-5 to TRBJ1-1, with D maybe TRBD1 (5 bases). V dropped 0 bases and J dropped 3 bases, with 11 bases sitting between them. CDR1 and CDR2 (germline): LGHNT, FRNRAP. This CDR3 is built from 15 residues. In nucleotides, the CDR3 is TGTGCTAGTGGTTTGGTAAACCAAGGGGACACTGAAGCTTTCTTT. Translated, it gives CASGLVNQGDTEAFF.

Many counts were recorded for this clonotype. The genes are TRBV5-1 and TRBJ2-7; TRBD1 aligns across 12 bases. This CDR3 has 15 residues. Germline values: CDR1 SGHRS, CDR2 YFSETQ. Losses at the gene ends were 3 bases for V and 1 base for J; bases not matched to a gene: 2. CDR3 sequence reads: CASSSGQGASYEQYF. CDR3 DNA sequence: TGCGCCAGCAGCTCGGGACAGGGGGCTTCCTACGAGCAGTACTTC.

The rearrangement links TRBV20-1 to TRBJ1-2; D is perhaps TRBD1 (6 bases). There are 13 residues in the CDR3. V dropped 3 bases and J dropped 5 bases, with 13 bases sitting between them. Germline-derived CDR1 and CDR2 are DFQATT and SNEGSKA (reference sequence). The CDR3, as DNA: TGCAGTGCTAGTGGGGGAGGGGGTTATGGCTACACCTTC. Translation gives CSASGGGGYGYTF.

This clonotype was recorded many times. CDR3 bases: TGTGCCAGCAGAAGGACAGGGCAGCCCCAGCATTTT. Amino acid sequence: CASRRTGQPQHF. J is TRBJ1-5 and V is TRBV12-3 or TRBV12-4; TRBD1 matches at 8 bases. V lost 6 bases, J lost 7 bases, and 2 bases stayed unmatched. CDR3 length: 12 residues.

This clonotype was counted many times. V and J are TRBV28 and TRBJ2-7, with 8 nucleotides matching TRBD1. J was trimmed by 5 bases and V by 4 bases; bases with no gene match: 10. This CDR3 is 15 amino acids long. Germline V gene data show CDR1 as MDHEN and CDR2 as SYDVKM. The CDR3 DNA follows: TGTGCCAGCAGTTCCCACTCGGACAGGGACCACGAGCAGTACTTC. Encoded protein: CASSSHSDRDHEQYF.

This rearrangement joins TRBV12-3 or TRBV12-4 to TRBJ2-1; 10 bases line up with TRBD2. CDR3 length: 16 residues. J was trimmed by 0 bases and V by 5 bases; bases with no gene match: 4. The CDR3 loop is CASSPGLARSYNEQFF. CDR3 bases: TGTGCCAGCAGTCCGGGACTAGCGCGCTCCTACAATGAGCAGTTCTTC.

The chain has TRBV30 and TRBJ1-5; D not resolved. CDR3 length equals 15 residues. Germline CDR1 is GTSNPN and CDR2 is SVGIG (reference sequence). With 2 bases removed from V and 2 bases from J, the gap between germline ends came to 13 bases. This chain's CDR3 is CAWSMSVSGNQPQHF. For the CDR3, the DNA is TGTGCCTGGAGTATGTCGGTGTCGGGCAATCAGCCCCAGCATTTT. Full variable domain (missing parts from reference TRBV30 and TRBJ1-5): SQTIHQWPATLVQPVGSPLSLECTVEGTSNPNLYWYRQAAGRGLQLLFYSVGIGQISSEVPQNLSASRPQDRQFILSSKKLLLSDSGFYLCAWSMSVSGNQPQHFGDGTRLSIL.

This sequence joins TRBV6-2 or TRBV6-3 and TRBJ2-6; D ambiguous. The germline V and J ends were trimmed by 1 base and 0 bases, with 4 bases remaining between them. CDR3 size: 15 residues. Germline loops: CDR1 MNHEY, CDR2 SVGEGT. The CDR3 DNA follows: TGTGCCAGCAGTTACTACAACTCTGGGGCCAACGTCCTGACTTTC. Encoded protein: CASSYYNSGANVLTF.

This clonotype has only a few counts. V is TRBV12-3 or TRBV12-4 and J is TRBJ1-1; 7 positions match TRBD1. Trimming removed 8 bases from V and 1 base from J; junction bases left unmatched: 7. The CDR3 runs 14 residues. The CDR3 sequence: CASCIGTANTEAFF. CDR3 in DNA: TGTGCCAGCTGTATCGGGACAGCGAACACTGAAGCTTTCTTT.

A word on this clonotype: Possible read error: a much larger clone is one base away. A read error is likely, as this CDR3 ends without the conserved phenylalanine or tryptophan. The CDR3 loop is CASSILAGGREQYL. The CDR3 DNA reads TGTGCCAGCAGCATTCTAGCGGGAGGACGGGAGCAGTACCTC. V and J are TRBV6-2 or TRBV6-3 and TRBJ2-7, with 11 positions matching TRBD2. Germline V CDR1 and CDR2: MNHEY, SVGEGT. Trimming removed 6 bases from V and 7 bases from J; junction bases left unmatched: 8. This CDR3 has 14 amino acids.

This clonotype was picked up many times. CDR3 protein: CSARQDYNEQFF. The CDR3 nucleotides are TGCAGTGCTAGGCAGGACTACAATGAGCAGTTCTTC. The chain is built from TRBV20-1 and TRBJ2-1; D remains ambiguous. The V and J ends lost 3 bases and 3 bases respectively, with 6 bases between them. The CDR3 runs to 12 residues. Looked up from germline, CDR1 is DFQATT and CDR2 is SNEGSKA (reference sequence).

The sample holds many counts of this clonotype. The V gene is TRBV28, the J gene TRBJ1-5; TRBD1 is a possible D gene (5 bases). Germline CDR1 MDHEN, CDR2 SYDVKM. The CDR3 is 13 amino acids. V shed 7 bases and J shed 7 bases, with 14 bases lying between them. The CDR3 DNA reads as TGTGCCAGCACTATTTATGGGGACCAGCCCCAGCATTTT. Its translation is CASTIYGDQPQHF. Filled out from reference TRBV28 and TRBJ1-5, the complete variable domain reads DVKVTQSSRYLVKRTGEKVFLECVQDMDHENMFWYRQDPGLGLRLIYFSYDVKMKEKGDIPEGYSVSREKKERFSLILESASTNQTSMYLCASTIYGDQPQHFGDGTRLSIL.

Written as DNA, the CDR3 is TGCAGTGCTAGAAAGGGACTAGCGGGAGAAGAGACCCAGTACTTC. Translated: CSARKGLAGEETQYF. The rearrangement joins TRBV20-1 to TRBJ2-5; TRBD2 matches 14 bases. The germline V gene has CDR1 DFQATT and CDR2 SNEGSKA (reference sequence). J lost 3 bases, V lost 2 bases, and 2 bases had no gene match. This CDR3 contains 15 residues.

This clonotype has a count of ten or more. J is TRBJ1-2 and V is TRBV2; D may be TRBD1 (5 bases). Germline loops: CDR1 SNHLY, CDR2 FYNNEI. This CDR3 contains 13 residues. The V end was cut by 8 bases, the J end by 11 bases, with 21 bases between. The CDR3 spells CASLNYRMSFYTF. Here the CDR3 DNA reads TGTGCCAGCTTAAATTACAGGATGAGTTTTTACACCTTC.

This clonotype showed up just a few times. The chain couples TRBV2 to TRBJ2-1; D gene uncertain. There are 14 residues in the CDR3. The germline gives CDR1 SNHLY, CDR2 FYNNEI. Between the trimmed V and J ends, which lost 7 bases and 3 bases, there was a span of 13 bases. The CDR3 spells CASILPPNYNEQFF. The CDR3, as DNA: TGTGCCAGCATCCTCCCCCCGAACTACAATGAGCAGTTCTTC.

This clonotype was found many times. J is TRBJ2-1 and V is TRBV6-2 or TRBV6-3, with unresolved D. This CDR3 is 16 amino acids long. Deletions cut 2 bases from V and 2 bases from J, with 13 bases between. CDR1 MNHEY and CDR2 SVGEGT come from the germline V gene. The CDR3 sequence is CASSYEPKRTYNEQFF. As DNA, the CDR3 is TGTGCCAGCAGTTACGAGCCGAAGAGGACCTACAATGAGCAGTTCTTC.

This clonotype showed up many times. The genes are TRBV6-1 and TRBJ2-7; D gene ambiguous. The germline V gene encodes CDR1 MNHNS and CDR2 SASEGT. The CDR3 has 14 amino acids. Trimming left V 4 bases short and J 0 bases short, with 10 bases between. The CDR3 is CASSVGSSSYEQYF. The CDR3, as DNA: TGTGCCAGCAGTGTGGGAAGTAGCTCCTACGAGCAGTACTTC.

V is TRBV5-4 and J is TRBJ2-2; 13 nucleotides line up with TRBD2. Germline loops: CDR1 SGHNT, CDR2 YYREEE (reference sequence). The CDR3 has 16 residues. Trimming at V came to 6 bases and at J to 7 bases, leaving 9 bases not matched to a gene. The CDR3 DNA reads TGTGCCAGCAATCGTGGACTAGCGGGAGTTAACGGGGAGCTGTTTTTT. Its translation is CASNRGLAGVNGELFF.

Many counts were recorded for this clonotype. The chain joins TRBV7-3 to TRBJ2-1; possible D gene TRBD2, 6 bases. The ends were cut back, 5 bases at V and 3 bases at J, with 8 bases in the middle. This CDR3 has 13 residues. CDR1 SGHTA and CDR2 FQGTGA come from the germline V gene. The CDR3, as DNA: TGTGCCAGCAGCCGGCGGGGCTACAATGAGCAGTTCTTC. This gives the protein CASSRRGYNEQFF.

V usage is TRBV2 and J usage is TRBJ2-2; 10 bases map to TRBD2. Germline lookup yields CDR1 SNHLY and CDR2 FYNNEI. V lost 4 bases and J lost 9; bases outside the gene matches: 14. There are 17 residues in the CDR3. The CDR3 DNA is TGTGCCAGCAGTGCCTTTGAAGCGGGAGGGTTCCCCCGGGAGCTGTTTTTT. Encoded protein: CASSAFEAGGFPRELFF.

The chain has TRBV24-1 and TRBJ2-1; 8 bases are a match to TRBD2. Germline CDR1 and CDR2: KGHDR and SFDVKD. The CDR3 loop spans 16 amino acids. The V gene end was trimmed by 1 base and the J gene end by 2 bases; junction bases not matched to a gene: 3. Here the CDR3 DNA reads TGTGCCACCAGTGATTTCAGCGGGAGTACCTACAATGAGCAGTTCTTC. Translated: CATSDFSGSTYNEQFF.

In its sample, this clonotype was seen many times. DNA of the CDR3: TGTGCCAGCAGCTTACTGTCAGATACGCAGTATTTT. Its protein is CASSLLSDTQYF. V usage is TRBV11-2 and J usage is TRBJ2-3; D unresolved. The CDR3 runs to 12 residues. Between the trimmed V and J ends, which lost 2 bases and 4 bases, there was a span of 4 bases. The V gene's germline CDR1 is SGHAT and CDR2 FQNNGV.